This T cell receptor (beta chain) was identified during a study of shared clonotypes between healthy human individuals. Assay used: immunoSEQ multiplex PCR; TCRdb lists only in-frame clones, some missing. The sample includes more than 2 million clones, roughly 95% of them seen just once. CD45RO-negative CD8 cells positively selected for CCR7 made up the naive population, which excluded terminally differentiated effector memory CD45RA+ cells. CDR3 length equals 14 residues. The germline V gene encodes CDR1 MDHEN and CDR2 SYDVKM. Trimming cost V 5 bases and J 5 bases, with 15 bases left between them. The chain links TRBV28 to TRBJ1-1; no clear D gene. Sequenced input: naive CD8+ T cells from PBMCs. The TCR comes from a man aged 18 to 30 in good health. Some clones in this sample may be carry-over from other donors' samples. CDR3 loop: CASSLRAARTEAFF. Here the CDR3 DNA reads TGTGCCAGCAGTCTTAGGGCTGCGAGGACTGAAGCTTTCTTT.